This T cell receptor beta chain was identified during a study of cytomegalovirus exposure and HLA in healthy donors. Study information: In a later analysis, the 120 or so validation repertoires were reported to have used the same platform as the roughly 670 first-cohort repertoires.

To note about this clone: Its antigen is not identified.

Clones were sequenced by immunoSEQ multiplex PCR, and TCRdb holds only the in-frame ones, with some missing. The table shows 150,000 to 200,000 clones, with roughly 82% occurring only once. Study conclusions and caveats: With high specificity and sensitivity, the classifier reportedly diagnosed cytomegalovirus status. Through in vitro validation, three CMV-associated chains were shown to be specific for CMV antigens.

The sequenced sample consisted of PBMCs. The clonotype comes from a woman aged 18-30 years in good health and CMV-seronegative.

CDR3 bases: TGTGCCATCAGTAGGACTAGCGGTCGTTACGAGCAGTACTTC. It specifies CAISRTSGRYEQYF. V gene TRBV10-3 combines with J gene TRBJ2-7; 10 nucleotides match TRBD2. The CDR3 has 14 residues. V was clipped by 5 bases and J by 4 bases; unmatched bases: 5. CDR1 and CDR2 from the germline V gene are ENHRY and SYGVKD.